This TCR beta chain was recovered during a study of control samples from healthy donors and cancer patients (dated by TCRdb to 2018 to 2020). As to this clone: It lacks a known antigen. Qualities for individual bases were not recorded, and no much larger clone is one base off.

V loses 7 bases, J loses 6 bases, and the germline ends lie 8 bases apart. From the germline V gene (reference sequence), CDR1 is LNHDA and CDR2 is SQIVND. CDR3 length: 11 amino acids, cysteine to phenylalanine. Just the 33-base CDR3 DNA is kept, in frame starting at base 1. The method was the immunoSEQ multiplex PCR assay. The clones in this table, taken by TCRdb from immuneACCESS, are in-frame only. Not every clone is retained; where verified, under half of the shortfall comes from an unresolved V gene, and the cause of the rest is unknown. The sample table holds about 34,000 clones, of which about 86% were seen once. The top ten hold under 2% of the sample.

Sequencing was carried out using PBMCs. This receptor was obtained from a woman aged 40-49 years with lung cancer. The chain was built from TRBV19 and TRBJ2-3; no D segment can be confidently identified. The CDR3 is CASTEGDTQYF. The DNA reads TGTGCCAGTACCGAAGGGGATACGCAGTATTTT.